Shown below are 29 T cell receptor beta chains from a single sample sequenced in a study of CD8 T cells in Susac syndrome. An amount of RNA that ranged from roughly 0.5 to 1 ug was reverse transcribed with random hexamers. TCRdb re-derived calls from the immunoSEQ multiplex PCR reads in MiXCR, one entry per CDR3 protein. Of under 200,000 distinct CDR3 sequences in the sample, 85% to 95% were seen once. The sample was CD8+ T cells from PBMCs. Receptors were obtained from a human donor with Susac syndrome.

This chain uses TRBV29-1 with TRBJ1-1; tentative D call: TRBD1 (6 bases). The CDR3 totals 12 residues. CDR1 and CDR2 (germline): SQVTM, ANQGSEA. V was cut by 8 bases and J by 1 base, with 11 bases left in between. CDR3 coding DNA: TGCAGCTTGGGGGCGGAGAACACTGAAGCTTTCTTT. Translating it yields CSLGAENTEAFF.

This clonotype has only one observation. The chain recombines TRBV5-6 with TRBJ2-5; D gene ambiguous. V was shortened by 4 bases and J by 2 bases, with 9 bases between the two germline ends. Germline loops: CDR1 SGHDT, CDR2 YYEEEE. The CDR3 is 13 amino acids. In DNA form, the CDR3 reads TGTGCCAGCAGCGACCATCTACAAGAGACCCAGTACTTC. Protein: CASSDHLQETQYF.

The genes are TRBV9 and TRBJ2-7; D may correspond to TRBD1 or TRBD2 (6 bases each). Trimming pared 0 bases from V and 2 bases from J, leaving 12 bases between. The germline V gene has CDR1 SGDLS and CDR2 YYNGEE. The CDR3 loop spans 15 amino acids. CDR3 coding DNA: TGTGCCAGCAGCGTAGCTTTGGGGGGCGCCTACGAGCAGTACTTC. It yields the protein CASSVALGGAYEQYF.

The chain couples TRBV28 to TRBJ2-3; no firm D call. There are 15 residues in the CDR3. Germline V CDR1 and CDR2: MDHEN, SYDVKM. V lost 2 bases to trimming and J lost 2 bases, with 11 bases between them. CDR3 in DNA: TGTGCCAGCAGTTTAGCACCAGAAACCACAGATACGCAGTATTTT. It specifies CASSLAPETTDTQYF.

J is TRBJ2-1 and V is TRBV12-3 or TRBV12-4, with 11 positions matching TRBD2. CDR3 length: 16 residues. V lost 5 bases, J lost 0 bases, and 3 bases stayed unmatched. The CDR3 nucleotides read TGTGCCAGCAGTCCTAGCGGGGGGCGCTCCTACAATGAGCAGTTCTTC. Its protein is CASSPSGGRSYNEQFF.

This chain joins TRBV9 and TRBJ2-1; unclear D gene. CDR1 and CDR2 from the germline V gene are SGDLS and YYNGEE. Trimming shortened V by 2 bases and J by 3 bases, and 6 bases separated the two germline ends. This CDR3 has 13 residues. The CDR3 DNA follows: TGTGCCAGCAGCGTGAACAGCTACAATGAGCAGTTCTTC. Protein product: CASSVNSYNEQFF. The full variable domain, rest sourced from reference TRBV9 and TRBJ2-1, is DSGVTQTPKHLITATGQRVTLRCSPRSGDLSVYWYQQSLDQGLQFLIQYYNGEERAKGNILERFSAQQFPDLHSELNLSSLELGDSALYFCASSVNSYNEQFFGPGTRLTVL.

The chain employs TRBV2 and TRBJ1-1; D is unclear. This CDR3 is built from 12 residues. V lost 7 bases, J lost 3 bases, and 9 bases lay in between. Germline V gives CDR1 SNHLY, CDR2 FYNNEI. CDR3 coding DNA: TGTGCCAGCACCTTGAGGGACACTGAAGCTTTCTTT. Protein product: CASTLRDTEAFF.

This chain links TRBV3-1 with TRBJ2-7; D remains unclear. CDR1 is LGHDT, CDR2 YNNKEL, per germline (reference sequence). The CDR3 runs 14 residues. The V and J ends lost 4 bases and 3 bases respectively, with 13 bases between them. CDR3 in DNA: TGTGCCAGCAGCCCAGGCGGAGTCCACTACGAGCAGTACTTC. This encodes CASSPGGVHYEQYF.

The chain recombines TRBV9 with TRBJ1-1; D remains unclear. The CDR3 has 15 residues. Trimming took 2 bases from V and 4 from J, leaving 15 bases between them. Germline V gene data show CDR1 as SGDLS and CDR2 as YYNGEE. CDR3 sequence reads: CASSVIVGMVTEAFF. For the CDR3, the DNA is TGTGCCAGCAGCGTTATTGTGGGCATGGTCACTGAAGCTTTCTTT.

CDR3 loop: CAWGQFGLGNTIYF. The DNA of the CDR3 is TGTGCCTGGGGACAGTTTGGGCTCGGAAACACCATATATTTT. The chain combines TRBV30 with TRBJ1-3; the D gene is possibly TRBD1 (6 bases). Trimming took 5 bases from V and 4 from J, leaving 15 bases between them. The CDR3 totals 14 residues. The germline V gene has CDR1 GTSNPN and CDR2 SVGIG (reference sequence).

This chain joins TRBV10-3 and TRBJ2-4; 7 bases are a match to TRBD1. The CDR3 loop spans 14 amino acids. The trim removed 3 bases at V and 2 bases at J, leaving 1 base unmatched. Germline CDR1 is ENHRY and CDR2 is SYGVKD. CDR3 DNA: TGTGCCATCAGTGAACAGGGGCCCAAAAACATTCAGTACTTC. Its protein is CAISEQGPKNIQYF.

The chain carries TRBV7-9 and TRBJ1-2; D might be TRBD1 (5 bases). Germline CDR1 reads SEHNR; CDR2 reads FQNEAQ (reference sequence). The ends were cut back, 8 bases at V and 2 bases at J, with 15 bases in the middle. The CDR3 extends over 14 amino acids. In DNA, the CDR3 is TGTGCCAGCGCAGAGACGGGGCAAAACTATGGCTACACCTTC. Protein sequence: CASAETGQNYGYTF.

The rearrangement uses TRBV5-1 and TRBJ1-6; TRBD1 agrees at 8 bases. CDR3 size: 14 residues. With 7 bases clipped from V and 10 bases from J, the junction kept 10 bases outside the gene matches. In germline, CDR1 is SGHRS, CDR2 YFSETQ. Here the CDR3 DNA reads TGCGCCAGCCAGAAAGGACAGGGCAGCTCACCCCTCCACTTT. Residues: CASQKGQGSSPLHF.

The rearrangement joins TRBV6-6 to TRBJ1-1; 7 bases are shared with TRBD1. This CDR3 is built from 14 residues. The junction had 5 bases not matched to a gene; V was cut back by 6 bases and J by 1 base. CDR1 MNHNY and CDR2 SVGAGI come from the germline V gene (reference sequence). Here the CDR3 reads CASSMTGRNTEAFF. CDR3 sequence (DNA): TGTGCCAGCAGCATGACAGGGCGGAACACTGAAGCTTTCTTT.

V is TRBV24-1 and J is TRBJ2-5, with D unclear. From germline, CDR1 is KGHDR and CDR2 SFDVKD. The V end lost 6 bases, the J end lost 3 bases, and 7 bases lay between the germline ends. The CDR3 totals 12 residues. The CDR3: CATSPDEETQYF. DNA of the CDR3: TGTGCCACCAGTCCCGACGAAGAGACCCAGTACTTC.

This chain joins TRBV5-1 and TRBJ2-5, with a weak D call TRBD1 (6 bases). Trimming pared 3 bases from V and 2 bases from J, leaving 11 bases between. This CDR3 spans 14 amino acids. Germline-derived CDR1 and CDR2 are SGHRS and YFSETQ. CDR3 DNA: TGCGCCAGCAGCTCACAGGGTATGCAAGAGACCCAGTACTTC. Residues: CASSSQGMQETQYF.

This clonotype was seen just once. The chain combines TRBV3-1 with TRBJ2-3, with 8 bases matching TRBD1. Germline-derived CDR1 and CDR2 are LGHDT and YNNKEL (reference sequence). The CDR3 consists of 17 residues. V shed 4 bases and J 2 bases; nucleotides not matched to a gene: 11. DNA of the CDR3: TGTGCCAGCAGCCTTAACCCCGGGACAGGCACCACAGATACGCAGTATTTT. This encodes CASSLNPGTGTTDTQYF.

This chain links TRBV12-3 or TRBV12-4 with TRBJ2-1; either TRBD1 or TRBD2 may fit D (5 bases each). This CDR3 comprises 15 residues. V gave up 7 bases and J gave up 7 bases, with 20 bases separating them. The CDR3 region has the DNA TGTGCCAGCACCCGAGAGGGGTTCTTACCTAATGAGCAGTTCTTC. Translation: CASTREGFLPNEQFF.

The chain combines TRBV12-3 or TRBV12-4 with TRBJ1-2; no reliable D call. The CDR3 runs to 12 residues. V dropped 3 bases and J dropped 5 bases, with 7 bases sitting between them. The CDR3 loop reads CASSLYRYGYTF. CDR3 nucleotide sequence: TGTGCCAGCAGTTTGTATCGGTATGGCTACACCTTC.

J is TRBJ2-1 and V is TRBV3-1; weak D call: TRBD1 (7 bases). The CDR3 is made up of 16 amino acids. The ends were cut back, 1 base at V and 4 bases at J, with 14 bases in the middle. From germline, CDR1 is LGHDT and CDR2 YNNKEL (reference sequence). The CDR3: CASSQGIRGTYNEQFF. CDR3 DNA: TGTGCCAGCAGCCAAGGAATCAGGGGGACTTACAATGAGCAGTTCTTC.

The rearrangement links TRBV12-3 or TRBV12-4 to TRBJ2-5; D uncertain. CDR3 length: 11 amino acids. With 7 bases removed from V and 4 bases from J, the gap between germline ends came to 7 bases. The CDR3 is CASKELETQYF. The CDR3 region has the DNA TGTGCCAGCAAAGAACTAGAGACCCAGTACTTC.

The rearrangement links TRBV14 to TRBJ1-2; 9 nucleotides agree with TRBD1. This CDR3 spans 16 amino acids. Germline assignment: CDR1 SGHDN and CDR2 FVKESK. V was pared by 1 base and J by 4 bases, with 7 bases of the junction left unmatched. The chain's CDR3 is CASSQVPGQGIYGYTF. The CDR3 region has the DNA TGTGCCAGCAGCCAAGTTCCGGGACAGGGAATCTATGGCTACACCTTC.

This chain joins TRBV12-3 or TRBV12-4 and TRBJ2-6; maybe TRBD1 (6 bases). The CDR3 is 15 amino acids. V lost 7 bases to trimming and J lost 2 bases, with 12 bases between them. The CDR3 region is CASNRALAGANVLTF. The DNA for the CDR3 is TGTGCCAGCAACAGGGCTCTCGCTGGGGCCAACGTCCTGACTTTC.

The V call is TRBV13, the J call TRBJ1-6; the match to TRBD1 covers 7 bases. The V segment lost 4 bases and the J segment 5 bases; nucleotides outside the gene matches: 11. From germline, CDR1 is PRHDT and CDR2 FYEKMQ (reference sequence). The CDR3 runs 17 residues. The CDR3 coding sequence is TGTGCCAGCAGCTACCCCTTAGGGACAGATAATAATTCACCCCTCCACTTT. Encoded protein: CASSYPLGTDNNSPLHF.

The chain links TRBV20-1 to TRBJ2-7; 7 bases map to TRBD2. CDR3 length: 14 amino acids. The V and J ends lost 3 bases and 1 base, in that order; junction bases with no gene match: 6. CDR1 and CDR2 from the germline V gene are DFQATT and SNEGSKA (reference sequence). The CDR3: CSASSQRGSYEQYF. The CDR3 nucleotides read TGCAGTGCTAGTTCGCAGCGGGGTTCCTACGAGCAGTACTTC.

The chain carries TRBV11-2 and TRBJ2-7; 10 bases fit TRBD2. The J segment lost 3 bases and the V segment lost 5 bases, leaving 7 bases of the junction unmatched. Looked up from germline, CDR1 is SGHAT and CDR2 is FQNNGV. This CDR3 contains 15 residues. The CDR3 sequence: CASSHLTSGFYEQYF. CDR3 DNA sequence: TGTGCCAGCAGCCATCTGACTAGCGGGTTCTACGAGCAGTACTTC. Using reference TRBV11-2 and TRBJ2-7 for the parts outside the CDR3, the full variable domain is EAGVAQSPRYKIIEKRQSVAFWCNPISGHATLYWYQQILGQGPKLLIQFQNNGVVDDSQLPKDRFSAERLKGVDSTLKIQPAKLEDSAVYLCASSHLTSGFYEQYFGPGTRLTVT.

The V and J genes are TRBV7-9 and TRBJ1-2; a weak D match, TRBD1 (6 bases). Germline V lookup: CDR1 SEHNR, CDR2 FQNEAQ (reference sequence). The CDR3 sequence is 15 residues long. The ends were cut back, 0 bases at V and 4 bases at J, with 12 bases in the middle. Written as DNA, the CDR3 is TGTGCCAGCAGCTTAGCGGCGACAGGCTTCTATGGCTACACCTTC. Translation gives CASSLAATGFYGYTF.

This rearrangement joins TRBV13 to TRBJ2-7; TRBD2 aligns across 10 bases. The CDR3 has 15 amino acids. Germline values: CDR1 PRHDT, CDR2 FYEKMQ (reference sequence). V lost 5 bases, J lost 4 bases, and 8 bases stayed unmatched. Here the CDR3 reads CASSPGSGRAYEQYF. In DNA, the CDR3 is TGTGCCAGCAGCCCCGGAAGCGGGAGGGCATACGAGCAGTACTTC.

This sequence joins TRBV20-1 and TRBJ1-2; TRBD1 aligns across 7 bases. CDR1 DFQATT and CDR2 SNEGSKA come from the germline V gene (reference sequence). The CDR3 has 11 amino acids. V lost 4 bases, J lost 7 bases, and 3 bases stayed unmatched. CDR3 sequence (DNA): TGCAGTGCTAAGACAGGGACTGGCTACACCTTC. It translates to CSAKTGTGYTF.